These T cell receptor beta chains were read from a single sample in a study of PD-1 blockade in classical Hodgkin lymphoma. Profiling relied on immunoSEQ multiplex PCR, and the TCRdb table lists in-frame clones only, not all of them. The sample contains about 7,900 clones, approximately 80% of which appear only once. The source material was peripheral blood mononuclear cells (PBMCs), sampled before the fourth cycle of nivolumab. These TCRs come from a human donor with classical Hodgkin lymphoma. CDR3s include the opening cysteine and the closing phenylalanine or tryptophan. The order of the fields is J gene, V gene, D gene, clone size, CDR3 DNA, CDR3 protein. A D gene is named only where the DNA matches it firmly. Clone size appears in some rows only: once, few, many, or a class for an expanded clone.

j_gene: TRBJ1-1; v_gene: TRBV10-1; d_gene: .; abundance: .; CDR3nt: TGCGCCAGCAGTGAGTCGGGAGAGACTGAAGCTTTCTTT; CDR3aa: CASSESGETEAFF
j_gene: TRBJ1-2; v_gene: TRBV5-6; d_gene: .; abundance: few; CDR3nt: TGTGCCAGCAGCTTGGTGGGGGCCAGTGGCTACACCTTC; CDR3aa: CASSLVGASGYTF
j_gene: TRBJ2-7; v_gene: TRBV6-6; d_gene: TRBD2; abundance: .; CDR3nt: TGTGCCGCGGGGGGGGAGCAGTACTTC; CDR3aa: CAAGGEQYF
j_gene: TRBJ2-7; v_gene: TRBV19; d_gene: .; abundance: .; CDR3nt: TGTGCCAGTAGTACGACAGGTTCCTACGAGCAGTACTTC; CDR3aa: CASSTTGSYEQYF
j_gene: TRBJ2-4; v_gene: TRBV28; d_gene: TRBD2; abundance: .; CDR3nt: TGTGCCAGCAGTTTTGACCTAGCGGGAGCCAAAAACATTCAGTACTTC; CDR3aa: CASSFDLAGAKNIQYF
j_gene: TRBJ2-1; v_gene: TRBV28; d_gene: .; abundance: .; CDR3nt: TGTGCCAGCAGTTTATGGGAGGGGCAGGGGGACAATGAGCAGTTCTTC; CDR3aa: CASSLWEGQGDNEQFF
j_gene: TRBJ2-3; v_gene: TRBV10-2; d_gene: TRBD2; abundance: few; CDR3nt: TGCGCCAGCGGAGATAGCGGGTCCAGCACAGATACGCAGTATTTT; CDR3aa: CASGDSGSSTDTQYF
j_gene: TRBJ1-6; v_gene: TRBV5-6; d_gene: .; abundance: once; CDR3nt: TGTGCCAGCAGCCGCGAAGCAAATCGCGGGGCAGGTTCACCCCTCCACTTT; CDR3aa: CASSREANRGAGSPLHF
j_gene: TRBJ2-7; v_gene: TRBV30; d_gene: TRBD2; abundance: .; CDR3nt: TGTGCCTGGGATCCGGGACTCATAACCCGGGAGGGCCGGAAGGAGCAGTACTTC; CDR3aa: CAWDPGLITREGRKEQYF
j_gene: TRBJ2-2; v_gene: TRBV27; d_gene: TRBD2; abundance: .; CDR3nt: TGTGCCAGCAGCAGCGGGGGGGCCGGGGAGCTGTTTTTT; CDR3aa: CASSSGGAGELFF
j_gene: TRBJ2-1; v_gene: TRBV18; d_gene: TRBD1; abundance: once; CDR3nt: TGTGCCAGCTCATCGGACAGGATCTTCTCCTACAATGAGCAGTTCTTC; CDR3aa: CASSSDRIFSYNEQFF
j_gene: TRBJ1-5; v_gene: TRBV4-1; d_gene: .; abundance: .; CDR3nt: TGCGCCAGCAGCCAAATGTTAGGTCGTCAGCCCCAGCATTTT; CDR3aa: CASSQMLGRQPQHF
j_gene: TRBJ2-4; v_gene: TRBV19; d_gene: TRBD2; abundance: once; CDR3nt: TGTGCCAGTATGGGTTTAGCGGGAGTGGGGTACATTCAGTACTTC; CDR3aa: CASMGLAGVGYIQYF
j_gene: TRBJ1-2; v_gene: TRBV4-3; d_gene: .; abundance: .; CDR3nt: TGCGCCAGCAGCCAAGTGCCAGGGTCTGGCTACACCTTC; CDR3aa: CASSQVPGSGYTF
j_gene: TRBJ2-1; v_gene: TRBV7-9; d_gene: .; abundance: .; CDR3nt: TGTGCCAGCAGCCCACCTCGGGGGTTCACCTACAATGAGCAGTTCTTC; CDR3aa: CASSPPRGFTYNEQFF
j_gene: TRBJ1-4; v_gene: TRBV19; d_gene: .; abundance: .; CDR3nt: TGTGCCAGTAGTCTCTACGGACAGACAAATGAAAAACTGTTTTTT; CDR3aa: CASSLYGQTNEKLFF
j_gene: TRBJ2-2; v_gene: TRBV5-1; d_gene: TRBD2; abundance: .; CDR3nt: TGCGCCAGCAGCTTGGACGGGGGGCTAGCGGGAACCGGGGAGCTGTTTTTT; CDR3aa: CASSLDGGLAGTGELFF
j_gene: TRBJ1-4; v_gene: TRBV19; d_gene: .; abundance: .; CDR3nt: TGTGCCAGTAGTATAAGTTCCATATCAACTAATGAAAAACTGTTTTTT; CDR3aa: CASSISSISTNEKLFF
j_gene: TRBJ1-4; v_gene: TRBV2; d_gene: TRBD1; abundance: once; CDR3nt: TGTGCCAGCAGTGACCCTCTCGGACAGGGTATGGCTAATGAAAAACTGTTTTTT; CDR3aa: CASSDPLGQGMANEKLFF
j_gene: TRBJ1-6; v_gene: TRBV7-6; d_gene: .; abundance: .; CDR3nt: TGTGCCAGCAGCTTAGACCGGGACGCGTGGTCACCCCTCCACTTT; CDR3aa: CASSLDRDAWSPLHF
j_gene: TRBJ2-3; v_gene: TRBV4-2; d_gene: .; abundance: .; CDR3nt: TGTGCCAGCAGCTTGGAGGCAGGTCAGGGTACGCAGTATTTT; CDR3aa: CASSLEAGQGTQYF
j_gene: TRBJ2-3; v_gene: TRBV28; d_gene: TRBD2; abundance: .; CDR3nt: TGTGCCAGCAGTTTACGACTAGCGGGTCCAGATACGCAGTATTTT; CDR3aa: CASSLRLAGPDTQYF
j_gene: TRBJ2-5; v_gene: TRBV6-6; d_gene: .; abundance: .; CDR3nt: TGTGCCAGCGGACAAGAGACCCAGTACTTC; CDR3aa: CASGQETQYF
j_gene: TRBJ2-3; v_gene: TRBV7-9; d_gene: TRBD2; abundance: .; CDR3nt: TGTGCCAGCAGCTTAGGGGCCAGCGGGAGGGCTACGCAGTATTTT; CDR3aa: CASSLGASGRATQYF
j_gene: TRBJ2-3; v_gene: TRBV7-2; d_gene: .; abundance: few; CDR3nt: TGTGCCAGCAGCTTAGCGGTGGGGGCGGCAGATACGCAGTATTTT; CDR3aa: CASSLAVGAADTQYF
j_gene: TRBJ2-7; v_gene: TRBV5-6; d_gene: .; abundance: .; CDR3nt: TGTGCCAGCAGCTTGGAGCCTAAATACGAGCAGTACTTC; CDR3aa: CASSLEPKYEQYF
j_gene: TRBJ2-4; v_gene: TRBV28; d_gene: .; abundance: .; CDR3nt: TGTGCCAGCAGTTTATTAGGGCAGCCTATAGCCAAAAACATTCAGTACTTC; CDR3aa: CASSLLGQPIAKNIQYF
j_gene: TRBJ2-7; v_gene: TRBV7-2; d_gene: TRBD1; abundance: .; CDR3nt: TGTGCCAGCAGCTTAGCAGCAGGGGGAAACGAGCAGTACTTC; CDR3aa: CASSLAAGGNEQYF
j_gene: TRBJ2-7; v_gene: TRBV6-5; d_gene: TRBD2; abundance: .; CDR3nt: TGTGCCAGCAGTTACTCCCTAGCGGGGAGCTCCTACGAGCAGTACTTC; CDR3aa: CASSYSLAGSSYEQYF
j_gene: TRBJ2-5; v_gene: TRBV5-6; d_gene: .; abundance: .; CDR3nt: TGTGCCAGCAGTTCTCCGGGACGAGGACAAGAGACCCAGTACTTC; CDR3aa: CASSSPGRGQETQYF
j_gene: TRBJ2-1; v_gene: TRBV6-5; d_gene: TRBD2; abundance: .; CDR3nt: TGTGCCAGCAGTTACGGTACTAGCGGGAGGTACAATGAGCAGTTCTTC; CDR3aa: CASSYGTSGRYNEQFF
j_gene: TRBJ1-2; v_gene: TRBV5-1; d_gene: TRBD1; abundance: once; CDR3nt: TGCGCCAGCAGCTTGGGAGGGACAGAGTTTAACGGCTACACCTTC; CDR3aa: CASSLGGTEFNGYTF
j_gene: TRBJ2-1; v_gene: TRBV28; d_gene: .; abundance: .; CDR3nt: TGTGCCAGCAGTTTAAGATCAGGGCAAGTTGATGAGCAGTTCTTC; CDR3aa: CASSLRSGQVDEQFF
j_gene: TRBJ1-2; v_gene: TRBV13; d_gene: TRBD1; abundance: once; CDR3nt: TGCGCCAGCAGCTTGGGGGACAGGGGGAAAAATGGCTACACCTTC; CDR3aa: CASSLGDRGKNGYTF
j_gene: TRBJ2-5; v_gene: TRBV18; d_gene: .; abundance: .; CDR3nt: TGTGCCAGCTCACCACTGGGAGTGGGGACCCAGTACTTC; CDR3aa: CASSPLGVGTQYF
j_gene: TRBJ2-1; v_gene: TRBV28; d_gene: TRBD2; abundance: .; CDR3nt: TGTGCCAGCAGTTTAGCCGGGGGGTACAATGAGCAGTTCTTC; CDR3aa: CASSLAGGYNEQFF
j_gene: TRBJ2-3; v_gene: TRBV28; d_gene: TRBD2; abundance: once; CDR3nt: TGTGCCAGCAGTGTTACTAGCGGGAGCACAGATACGCAGTATTTT; CDR3aa: CASSVTSGSTDTQYF
j_gene: TRBJ1-3; v_gene: TRBV28; d_gene: .; abundance: .; CDR3nt: TGTGCCAGCAGTCTCCAATTGGGAAACACCATATATTTT; CDR3aa: CASSLQLGNTIYF
j_gene: TRBJ2-5; v_gene: TRBV29-1; d_gene: .; abundance: .; CDR3nt: TGCAGCGTTGTCGGACTGAACCAAGAGACCCAGTACTTC; CDR3aa: CSVVGLNQETQYF
j_gene: TRBJ1-2; v_gene: TRBV28; d_gene: .; abundance: .; CDR3nt: TGTGCCAGCGGACTGGGGGGGTACTATGGCTACACCTTC; CDR3aa: CASGLGGYYGYTF
j_gene: TRBJ2-3; v_gene: TRBV2; d_gene: .; abundance: .; CDR3nt: TGTGCCAGCAGTGAGGGGGCGCGGGCAGATACGCAGTATTTT; CDR3aa: CASSEGARADTQYF
j_gene: TRBJ2-3; v_gene: TRBV9; d_gene: .; abundance: .; CDR3nt: TGTGCCAGCAGCGTAGTAGCGGCAGTCACAGATACGCAGTATTTT; CDR3aa: CASSVVAAVTDTQYF
j_gene: TRBJ2-1; v_gene: TRBV28; d_gene: TRBD2; abundance: .; CDR3nt: TGTGCCAGCAGTTTGGGCCAGCGGGGCTACAATGAGCAGTTCTTC; CDR3aa: CASSLGQRGYNEQFF
j_gene: TRBJ1-3; v_gene: TRBV15; d_gene: .; abundance: few; CDR3nt: TGTGCCACCAGCAGAGATCCCCTCGTCTCTGGAAACACCATATATTTT; CDR3aa: CATSRDPLVSGNTIYF
j_gene: TRBJ1-1; v_gene: TRBV7-9; d_gene: .; abundance: .; CDR3nt: TGTGCCAGCAGCGCGGACAAAGACCGGGGAGGAACTGAAGCTTTCTTT; CDR3aa: CASSADKDRGGTEAFF
j_gene: TRBJ1-4; v_gene: TRBV2; d_gene: TRBD1; abundance: .; CDR3nt: TGTGCCAGCAGTGTGGGACAGGGGGTAGGGGAAAAACTGTTTTTT; CDR3aa: CASSVGQGVGEKLFF
j_gene: TRBJ2-7; v_gene: TRBV19; d_gene: TRBD2; abundance: large; CDR3nt: TGTGCCAGTAGCGCGGGAGGAGGAGCCTACGAGCAGTACTTC; CDR3aa: CASSAGGGAYEQYF
j_gene: TRBJ2-7; v_gene: TRBV30; d_gene: TRBD1; abundance: .; CDR3nt: TGTGCCTGGAGTCACGTCAGGGGGGAGCAGTACTTC; CDR3aa: CAWSHVRGEQYF
j_gene: TRBJ1-2; v_gene: TRBV28; d_gene: .; abundance: .; CDR3nt: TGTGCCAGCAGTCCACAGGGATCCGAGGGCTATTATGGCTACACCTTC; CDR3aa: CASSPQGSEGYYGYTF
j_gene: TRBJ2-3; v_gene: TRBV29-1; d_gene: .; abundance: .; CDR3nt: TGCAGCGCAGGGTTAACCACAGATACGCAGTATTTT; CDR3aa: CSAGLTTDTQYF
j_gene: TRBJ2-7; v_gene: TRBV30; d_gene: .; abundance: .; CDR3nt: TGTGCCTGGAGTGGGGGGGTATCCGAGCAGTACTTC; CDR3aa: CAWSGGVSEQYF
j_gene: TRBJ1-1; v_gene: TRBV14; d_gene: .; abundance: .; CDR3nt: TGTGCCAGCAGCCAGGGTCTCACTGAAGCTTTCTTT; CDR3aa: CASSQGLTEAFF
j_gene: TRBJ1-1; v_gene: TRBV4-1; d_gene: .; abundance: .; CDR3nt: TGCGCCAGCACTCAATTTATGGAGGTGAACACTGAAGCTTTCTTT; CDR3aa: CASTQFMEVNTEAFF
j_gene: TRBJ2-7; v_gene: TRBV28; d_gene: TRBD1; abundance: .; CDR3nt: TGTGCCAGCAGGACAGGGGCTACCTACGAGCAGTACTTC; CDR3aa: CASRTGATYEQYF
j_gene: TRBJ2-4; v_gene: TRBV2; d_gene: .; abundance: .; CDR3nt: TGTGCCAGCAGCGCGGAGAAACAGGGTTTCAGGTACTTC; CDR3aa: CASSAEKQGFRYF
j_gene: TRBJ1-1; v_gene: TRBV27; d_gene: TRBD1; abundance: few; CDR3nt: TGTGCCAGCAGTTCGGGACAGATGAACACTGAAGCTTTCTTT; CDR3aa: CASSSGQMNTEAFF
j_gene: TRBJ1-1; v_gene: TRBV19; d_gene: .; abundance: .; CDR3nt: TGTGCCAGTAGCCCCGCACAGGGAGGCCTCATGAACACTGAAGCTTTCTTT; CDR3aa: CASSPAQGGLMNTEAFF